This paragraph covers one TCR beta chain sequence. What it recognizes is unknown. Primers for the PCR totalled 60 Vbeta and 13 Jbeta. Produced via immunoSEQ multiplex PCR; TCRdb's table is partial and in-frame only. The data contain 150,000 to 200,000 clones, about 82% of them seen just once; the ten biggest clones take up roughly 1.5%. This sample is drawn from a study of cytomegalovirus exposure and HLA in healthy donors. Notes on the study in general: There were some public TCRs occurring in many donors, but most TCR sequences were rare. The presence/absence work took it that sequencing depth was about the same across donors. The number of N-insertions in an Asian-associated ancestry cluster was reportedly below the roughly 620-donor mean in a later analysis.

These donors counted as nominally healthy when sampled, but unrecorded immune exposures were likely. Germline CDR1 reads SGHRS; CDR2 reads YFSETQ. V was cut by 2 bases and J by 0 bases, with 8 bases left in between. This CDR3 has 15 amino acids. The V gene is TRBV5-1, the J gene TRBJ2-2; D unresolved. Sequencing used PBMCs. This TCR was recovered from a young man in good health and CMV-seronegative. CDR3 protein: CASSLVLSNTGELFF. In DNA form, the CDR3 reads TGCGCCAGCAGCTTAGTACTGTCGAACACCGGGGAGCTGTTTTTT.